Presented here are 17 T cell receptor beta chains from one specimen sequenced in a study of T-cell memory formation after mild COVID-19. TCRdb re-called the 5' RACE reads through MiXCR, storing one row per CDR3 protein. The sample holds some 300,000 distinct CDR3 sequences, just under 20% seen once. Sequencing used PBMCs or a T cell subset sorted from them (not recorded which). All receptors come from a man between 18 and 29 years old who had mild COVID-19 (a few samples of this study predate the infection). Cell type and time point are not known.

DNA of the CDR3: TGTGCCAGCAGCTCCAGGGGAGACGGGAAAGAGACCCAGTACTTC. It is translated as CASSSRGDGKETQYF. The rearrangement uses TRBV3-1 and TRBJ2-5; perhaps TRBD1 as D (6 bases). Between the trimmed V and J ends, which lost 5 bases and 3 bases, there was a span of 16 bases. The CDR3 has 15 residues. CDR1 LGHDT and CDR2 YNNKEL come from the germline V gene (reference sequence).

The chain employs TRBV5-1 and TRBJ2-1; 7 nucleotides align to TRBD2. This CDR3 has 15 residues. Germline CDR1 is SGHRS and CDR2 is YFSETQ. The J segment lost 4 bases and the V segment lost 1 base, leaving 5 bases of the junction unmatched. The CDR3 protein is CASSLPSGAYNEQFF. In DNA form, the CDR3 reads TGCGCCAGCAGCTTGCCGAGCGGGGCTTACAATGAGCAGTTCTTC.

The J gene is TRBJ2-5, the V gene TRBV5-6, with a possible D match to TRBD1 (5 bases). Trimming pared 0 bases from V and 4 bases from J, leaving 7 bases between. CDR1 is SGHDT and CDR2 is YYEEEE in the germline V gene. CDR3 length: 13 residues. DNA of the CDR3: TGTGCCAGCAGCTTGGGACAGACAGAGACCCAGTACTTC. It is translated as CASSLGQTETQYF.

The J gene is TRBJ2-3, the V gene TRBV4-1, with TRBD2 identical over 15 bases. Germline V lookup: CDR1 MGHRA, CDR2 YSYEKL. With V trimmed by 3 bases and J by 14 bases, 12 bases remained unmatched. The CDR3 length is 16 residues. In DNA form, the CDR3 reads TGCGCCAGCAGCCAGCTCCCCGGACTAGCGGGGGGGAGGCTGTATTTT. Its protein product is CASSQLPGLAGGRLYF.

This clonotype appeared many times. The V and J genes are TRBV5-1 and TRBJ1-6; 8 bases align to TRBD1. CDR1 and CDR2 from the germline V gene are SGHRS and YFSETQ. Trimming removed 4 bases from V and 7 bases from J; junction bases left unmatched: 7. The CDR3 is 15 residues long. CDR3 region: CASSQFDRGNSPLHF. In DNA, the CDR3 is TGCGCCAGCAGCCAGTTCGACAGGGGAAATTCACCCCTCCACTTT. Drawing the rest from reference TRBV5-1 and TRBJ1-6, the complete variable domain is KAGVTQTPRYLIKTRGQQVTLSCSPISGHRSVSWYQQTPGQGLQFLFEYFSETQRNKGNFPGRFSGRQFSNSRSEMNVSTLELGDSALYLCASSQFDRGNSPLHFGNGTRLTVT.

This clonotype occurred a few times. The chain carries TRBV5-1 and TRBJ2-5, with 13 bases lining up with TRBD2. The CDR3 contains 15 residues. With V trimmed by 4 bases and J by 5 bases, 5 bases remained unmatched. Germline-derived CDR1 and CDR2 are SGHRS and YFSETQ. The CDR3 is CASSRGLAGEETQYF. The CDR3 DNA reads as TGCGCCAGCAGCCGCGGACTAGCGGGGGAGGAGACCCAGTACTTC.

The chain uses TRBV29-1 and TRBJ2-3; D is perhaps TRBD1 (5 bases). This CDR3 has 12 residues. From germline, CDR1 is SQVTM and CDR2 ANQGSEA. The germline V and J ends were trimmed by 7 bases and 2 bases, with 10 bases remaining between them. The CDR3 is CSADSYTDTQYF. In DNA, the CDR3 is TGCAGCGCTGACAGTTACACAGATACGCAGTATTTT.

This clonotype has just one count. The chain is built from TRBV5-1 and TRBJ1-1, with D possibly TRBD1 on 5 matching bases. CDR1 is SGHRS and CDR2 is YFSETQ in the germline V gene. Trimming took 4 bases from V and 0 from J, leaving 16 bases between them. CDR3 length: 16 residues. CDR3 protein: CASSRSPGPMNTEAFF. The CDR3 DNA sequence: TGCGCCAGCAGCCGCTCGCCAGGGCCCATGAACACTGAAGCTTTCTTT.

This sequence joins TRBV28 and TRBJ1-6, with 8 nucleotides matching TRBD1. V was clipped by 8 bases and J by 7 bases; unmatched bases: 10. The CDR3 runs to 15 residues. Germline CDR1 is MDHEN and CDR2 is SYDVKM. CDR3 loop: CASLDYTGGNSPLHF. The CDR3 nucleotides are TGTGCCAGCCTCGATTACACAGGGGGGAATTCACCCCTCCACTTT.

A few counts support this clonotype. The rearrangement links TRBV5-5 to TRBJ2-1; D is perhaps TRBD2 (5 bases). The germline V and J ends were trimmed by 5 bases and 7 bases, with 25 bases remaining between them. The CDR3 extends over 17 amino acids. The germline CDR1 and CDR2 sequences are SGHKS and YYEKEE (reference sequence). CDR3 loop: CASRPIELVGLGNEQFF. The DNA of the CDR3 is TGTGCCAGCAGACCGATCGAACTAGTAGGTCTGGGGAATGAGCAGTTCTTC.

In DNA, the CDR3 is TGTGCCAGCAGTTACTCGCCTAGCTCAGATACGCAGTATTTT. It yields the protein CASSYSPSSDTQYF. The chain joins TRBV6-2 or TRBV6-3 to TRBJ2-3, with D perhaps matching TRBD2 (5 bases). This CDR3 comprises 14 residues. Trimming removed 0 bases from V and 4 bases from J, with 8 bases in between. Germline V gives CDR1 MNHEY, CDR2 SVGEGT.

This clonotype was counted ten times or more. The chain employs TRBV24-1 and TRBJ2-1, with 9 bases identical to TRBD2. This CDR3 is built from 16 residues. CDR1 and CDR2 (germline): KGHDR, SFDVKD. Trimming took 4 bases from V and 2 from J; bases not matched to a gene: 5. This CDR3 reads CATSDNSGGAYNEQFF. The CDR3 region has the DNA TGTGCCACCAGTGACAATAGCGGGGGCGCCTACAATGAGCAGTTCTTC.

The chain couples TRBV18 to TRBJ2-7, with 7 nucleotides matching TRBD1. The germline gives CDR1 KGHSH, CDR2 LQKENI. The ends lost 3 bases at V and 4 bases at J; junction bases unmatched: 12. The CDR3 spans 16 residues. DNA for the CDR3: TGTGCCAGCTCACCCCTAAGAGTAGGGGGCTTATACGAGCAGTACGTC. Protein: CASSPLRVGGLYEQYV.

The table lists this clonotype with a few counts. The chain recombines TRBV20-1 with TRBJ2-1; tentative D call: TRBD2 (5 bases). The V gene lost 3 bases and the J gene lost 2 bases, with 11 bases spanning the gap. The CDR3 extends over 14 amino acids. The germline gives CDR1 DFQATT, CDR2 SNEGSKA (reference sequence). In nucleotides, the CDR3 is TGCAGTGCTAGTGAGGGTTCCGCCTACAATGAGCAGTTCTTC. Its protein is CSASEGSAYNEQFF.

This clonotype came up a few times. The chain employs TRBV18 and TRBJ1-2; TRBD1 matches at 10 bases. Germline V gives CDR1 KGHSH, CDR2 LQKENI. The CDR3 extends over 17 amino acids. With 6 bases clipped from V and 3 bases from J, the junction kept 13 bases outside the gene matches. The CDR3 loop is CASSPQDRGVGYYGYTF. CDR3 bases: TGTGCCAGCTCTCCCCAGGACAGGGGGGTTGGCTACTATGGCTACACCTTC.

The rearrangement uses TRBV6-4 and TRBJ2-5; D is possibly TRBD1 (6 bases). CDR1 is MRHNA and CDR2 is SNTAGT in the germline V gene. Trimming pared 5 bases from V and 2 bases from J, leaving 15 bases between. This CDR3 has 15 amino acids. The CDR3 is CASSPSGTTQETQYF. As DNA, the CDR3 is TGTGCCAGCAGTCCTTCGGGGACAACTCAAGAGACCCAGTACTTC.

This clonotype has a handful of counts. The chain employs TRBV6-5 and TRBJ1-6, with D unclear. The germline V gene has CDR1 MNHEY and CDR2 SVGAGI. Trimming removed 5 bases from V and 6 bases from J, with 14 bases in between. This CDR3 contains 15 residues. The CDR3: CASSLGRSSNSPLHF. CDR3 nucleotides: TGTGCCAGCAGTCTCGGACGGTCGAGTAATTCACCCCTCCACTTT.